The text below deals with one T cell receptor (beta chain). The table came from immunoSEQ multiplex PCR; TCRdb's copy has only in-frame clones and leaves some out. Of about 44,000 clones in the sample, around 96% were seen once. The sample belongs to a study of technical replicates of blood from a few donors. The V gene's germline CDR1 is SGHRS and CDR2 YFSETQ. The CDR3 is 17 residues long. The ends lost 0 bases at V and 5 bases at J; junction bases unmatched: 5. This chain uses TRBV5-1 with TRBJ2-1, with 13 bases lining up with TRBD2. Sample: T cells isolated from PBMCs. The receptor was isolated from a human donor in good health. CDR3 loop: CASSLGYGTSGNNEQFF. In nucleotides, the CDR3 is TGCGCCAGCAGCTTGGGTTACGGGACTAGCGGGAACAATGAGCAGTTCTTC.